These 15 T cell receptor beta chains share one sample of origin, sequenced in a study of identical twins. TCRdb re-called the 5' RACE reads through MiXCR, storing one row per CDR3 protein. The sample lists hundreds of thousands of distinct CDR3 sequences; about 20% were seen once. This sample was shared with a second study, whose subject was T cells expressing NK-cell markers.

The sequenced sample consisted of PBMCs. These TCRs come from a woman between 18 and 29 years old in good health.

The CDR3 loop reads CASSRTLCEQFF. CDR3 in DNA: TGCGCCAGCAGCCGTACGTTATGTGAGCAGTTCTTC. J is TRBJ2-1 and V is TRBV4-3; D unclear. The CDR3 totals 12 residues. Germline V lookup: CDR1 LGHNA, CDR2 YSLEER. The ends were cut back, 4 bases at V and 9 bases at J, with 10 bases in the middle.

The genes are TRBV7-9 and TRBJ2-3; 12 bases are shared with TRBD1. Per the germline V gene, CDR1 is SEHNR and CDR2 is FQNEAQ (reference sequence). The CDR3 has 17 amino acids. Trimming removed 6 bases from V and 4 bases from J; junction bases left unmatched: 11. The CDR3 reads CASRTRGGQGASDTQYF. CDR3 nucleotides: TGTGCCAGCAGGACCAGAGGGGGACAGGGGGCTTCAGATACGCAGTATTTT.

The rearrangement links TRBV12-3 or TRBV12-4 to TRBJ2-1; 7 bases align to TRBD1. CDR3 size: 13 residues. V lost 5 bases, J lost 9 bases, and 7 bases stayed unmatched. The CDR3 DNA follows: TGTGCCAGCAGTCGACAGGGCTACGGTGAGCAGTTCTTC. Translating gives CASSRQGYGEQFF.

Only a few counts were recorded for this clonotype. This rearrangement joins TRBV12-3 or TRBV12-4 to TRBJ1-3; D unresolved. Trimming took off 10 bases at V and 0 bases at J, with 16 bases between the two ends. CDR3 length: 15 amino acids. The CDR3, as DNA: TGTGCCAACTCCCCGATGGGTCCCTCTGGAAACACCATATATTTT. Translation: CANSPMGPSGNTIYF.

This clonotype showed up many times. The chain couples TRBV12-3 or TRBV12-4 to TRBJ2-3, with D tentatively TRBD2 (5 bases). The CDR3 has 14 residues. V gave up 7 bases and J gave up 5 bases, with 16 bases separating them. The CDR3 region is CASTRGLAGDTQYF. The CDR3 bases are TGTGCCAGCACTCGTGGGCTAGCCGGAGATACGCAGTATTTT.

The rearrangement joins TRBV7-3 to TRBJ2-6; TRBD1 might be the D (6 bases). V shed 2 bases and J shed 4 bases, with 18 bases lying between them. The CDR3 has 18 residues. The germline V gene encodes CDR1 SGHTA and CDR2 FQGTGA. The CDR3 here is CASSLYGVGAFGANVLTF. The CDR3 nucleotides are TGTGCCAGCAGCTTATACGGGGTGGGGGCGTTCGGGGCCAACGTCCTGACTTTC. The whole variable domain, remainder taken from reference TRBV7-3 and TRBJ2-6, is GAGVSQTPSNKVTEKGKYVELRCDPISGHTALYWYRQSLGQGPEFLIYFQGTGAADDSGLPNDRFFAVRPEGSVSTLKIQRTERGDSAVYLCASSLYGVGAFGANVLTFGAGSRLTVL.

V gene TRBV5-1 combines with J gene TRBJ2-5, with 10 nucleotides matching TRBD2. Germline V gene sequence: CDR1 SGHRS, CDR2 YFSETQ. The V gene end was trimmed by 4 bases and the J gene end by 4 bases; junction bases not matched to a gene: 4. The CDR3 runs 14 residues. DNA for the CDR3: TGCGCCAGCAGCCCGTCTAGCGGGGGAGAGACCCAGTACTTC. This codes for CASSPSSGGETQYF.

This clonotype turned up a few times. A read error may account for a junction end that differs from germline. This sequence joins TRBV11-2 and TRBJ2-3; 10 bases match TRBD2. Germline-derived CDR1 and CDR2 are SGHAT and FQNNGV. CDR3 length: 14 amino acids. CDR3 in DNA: TGTGCCACCAGCCTAGCGGGAGATCCAGATACGCAGTATTTT. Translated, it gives CATSLAGDPDTQYF. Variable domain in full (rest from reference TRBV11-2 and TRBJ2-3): EAGVAQSPRYKIIEKRQSVAFWCNPISGHATLYWYQQILGQGPKLLIQFQNNGVVDDSQLPKDRFSAERLKGVDSTLKIQPAKLEDSAVYLCATSLAGDPDTQYFGPGTRLTVL.

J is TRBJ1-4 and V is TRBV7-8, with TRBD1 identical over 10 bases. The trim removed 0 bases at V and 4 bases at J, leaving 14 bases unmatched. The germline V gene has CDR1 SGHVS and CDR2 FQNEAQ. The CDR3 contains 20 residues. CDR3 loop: CASSLARVLWTGGSNEKLFF. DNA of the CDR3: TGTGCCAGCAGCTTAGCGAGGGTTTTGTGGACAGGGGGAAGTAATGAAAAACTGTTTTTT.

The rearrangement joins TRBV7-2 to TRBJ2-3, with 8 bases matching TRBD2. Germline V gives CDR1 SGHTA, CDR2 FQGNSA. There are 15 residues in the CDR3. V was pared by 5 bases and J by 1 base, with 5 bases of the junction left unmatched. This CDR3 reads CASSRSGVGTDTQYF. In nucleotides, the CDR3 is TGTGCCAGCAGCCGTAGCGGGGTGGGCACAGATACGCAGTATTTT.

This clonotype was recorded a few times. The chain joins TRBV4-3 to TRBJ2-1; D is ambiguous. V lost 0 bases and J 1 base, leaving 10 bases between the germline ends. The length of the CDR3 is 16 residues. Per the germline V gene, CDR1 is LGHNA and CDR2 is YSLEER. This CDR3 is CASSQEGRLSYNEQFF. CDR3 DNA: TGCGCCAGCAGCCAAGAGGGCAGGTTGTCCTACAATGAGCAGTTCTTC.

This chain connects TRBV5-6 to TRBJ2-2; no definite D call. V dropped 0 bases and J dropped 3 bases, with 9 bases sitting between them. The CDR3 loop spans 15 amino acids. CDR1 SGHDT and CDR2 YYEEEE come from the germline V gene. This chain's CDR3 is CASSLVGKYTGELFF. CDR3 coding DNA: TGTGCCAGCAGCTTGGTCGGCAAATACACCGGGGAGCTGTTTTTT.

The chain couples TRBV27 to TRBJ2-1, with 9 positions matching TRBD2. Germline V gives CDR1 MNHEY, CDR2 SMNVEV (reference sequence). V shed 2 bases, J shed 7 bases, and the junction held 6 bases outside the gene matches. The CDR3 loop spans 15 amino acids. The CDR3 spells CASSLRLAGINEQFF. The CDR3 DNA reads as TGTGCCAGCAGTTTACGGCTAGCGGGAATTAATGAGCAGTTCTTC.

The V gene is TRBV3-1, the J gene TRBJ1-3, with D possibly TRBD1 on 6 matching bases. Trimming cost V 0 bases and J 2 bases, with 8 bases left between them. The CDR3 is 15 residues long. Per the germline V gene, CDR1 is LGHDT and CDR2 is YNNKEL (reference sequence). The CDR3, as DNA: TGTGCCAGCAGCCAAGATGGGACAACTGGAAACACCATATATTTT. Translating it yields CASSQDGTTGNTIYF.

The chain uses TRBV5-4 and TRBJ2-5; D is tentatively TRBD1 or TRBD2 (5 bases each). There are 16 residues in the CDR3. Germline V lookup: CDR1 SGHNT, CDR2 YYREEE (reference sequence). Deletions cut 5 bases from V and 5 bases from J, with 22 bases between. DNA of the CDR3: TGTGCCAGCAGTTTAACCGGGGCAGGGACGTTGGAGACCCAGTACTTC. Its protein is CASSLTGAGTLETQYF.